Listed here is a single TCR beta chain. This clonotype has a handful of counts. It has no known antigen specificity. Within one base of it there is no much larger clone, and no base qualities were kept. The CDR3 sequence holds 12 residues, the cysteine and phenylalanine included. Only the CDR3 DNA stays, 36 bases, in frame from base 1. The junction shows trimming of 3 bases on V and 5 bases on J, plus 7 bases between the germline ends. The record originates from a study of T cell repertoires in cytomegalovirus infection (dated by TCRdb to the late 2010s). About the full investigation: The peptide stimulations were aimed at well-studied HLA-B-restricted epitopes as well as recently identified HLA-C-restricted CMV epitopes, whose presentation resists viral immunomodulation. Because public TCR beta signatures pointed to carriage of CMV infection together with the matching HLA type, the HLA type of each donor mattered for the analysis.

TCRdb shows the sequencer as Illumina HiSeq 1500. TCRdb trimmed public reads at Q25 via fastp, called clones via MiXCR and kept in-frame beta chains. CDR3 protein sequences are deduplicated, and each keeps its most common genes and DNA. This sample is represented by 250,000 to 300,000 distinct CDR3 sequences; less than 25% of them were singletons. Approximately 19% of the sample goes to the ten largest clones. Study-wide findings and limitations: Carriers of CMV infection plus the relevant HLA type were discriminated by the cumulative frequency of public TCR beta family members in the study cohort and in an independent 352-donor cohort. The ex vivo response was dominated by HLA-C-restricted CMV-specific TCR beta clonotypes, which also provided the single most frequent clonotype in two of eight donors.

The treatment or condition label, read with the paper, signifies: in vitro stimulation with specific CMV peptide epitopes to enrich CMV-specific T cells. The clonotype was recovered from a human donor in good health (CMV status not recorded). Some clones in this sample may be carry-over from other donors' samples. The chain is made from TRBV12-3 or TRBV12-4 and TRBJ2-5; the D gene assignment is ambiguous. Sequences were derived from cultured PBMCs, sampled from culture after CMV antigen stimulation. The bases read TGTGCCAGCAGTTTCCGTAGGGAGACCCAGTACTTC. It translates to CASSFRRETQYF.